The source of this TCR beta chain is a study of blood T cell repertoires in COVID-19 (dated by TCRdb to 2018 to 2020). Notes on the research overall: Samples from collaborators originated in the United States, Italy and Spain and spanned both the acute and convalescent phases of COVID-19. The prospective study material was composed of cDNA or gDNA derived from T cells, B-cell-depleted T cells, or PBMCs. Subjects who had been exposed to COVID-19, were actively infected with it, or had recovered from it provided the deeply sampled blood TCRbeta repertoires that made up the dataset. The repertoires were released in a freely available public database intended as a resource for research on the immune response to SARS-CoV-2. Samples came from the ongoing ImmuneRACE study (first 160 participants) plus 1,254 subjects from 6 global collaborators. The sample metadata nearly always contained a de-identified subject ID, COVID-19 status, age in years and sex. Where available, HLA class I and class II types were taken from metadata supplied by the sample provider and were not determined by assay-based typing. Overall study outcomes, separate from this receptor: Clinical and demographic metadata were provided uncurated, with the amount varying by source and participant.

Participants in the prospective study were aged roughly 18 to 90 years, lived in more than 20 United States geographic areas, and enrolled through a virtual design. In the prospective study, participants were assigned to cohorts based on the clinical history participants reported in a screening survey and a study questionnaire. For ImmuneRACE Cohort 3, a participant was defined as recovered based on two consecutive negative NP/OP PCR tests, clearance by a healthcare professional, or resolution of symptoms. In the prospective study, whole blood, serum and a nasopharyngeal or oropharyngeal swab were collected from each participant by mobile phlebotomists. Prospective study participants could optionally give additional blood draws and questionnaires over an approximately 2-month period. Before DNA extraction, blood samples from the prospective study were shipped at room temperature or frozen. This clone was observed once. What this receptor recognizes is not known. No clone much larger than this one lies a single base away; base qualities are absent.

TCRbeta CDR3 regions were amplified from genomic DNA by means of the immunoSEQ Assay, a bias-controlled multiplex PCR. In the original analysis: The number of nucleated cells in each sample was estimated from the amplification of reference gene primers within the assay. To quantify the absolute abundance of each unique TCRbeta CDR3 rearrangement, sequence reads were collapsed and filtered. For each sample, productive Simpson clonality was calculated as the square root of Simpson's diversity index over productive rearrangements. TCRdb limited this immuneACCESS table to in-frame rearrangements with V and J called. A share of clones is missing; checked studies link under half to unresolved V genes, and the rest is unexplained. The DNA was the basis for D and trimming; V, J and clone size are from that table. This sample has over 110,000 clones in its table, and approximately 87% of those were observed once. The top ten clonotypes cover 10% to 12% of the sample.

Per the germline V gene (reference sequence), GTSNPN is the CDR1 and SVGIG is the CDR2. Trimming takes 2 bases off V and 2 bases off J; junction bases not matched to a gene: 0. The CDR3 runs 13 residues from the cysteine to the phenylalanine. Kept here is only the CDR3 DNA, which spans 39 bases and is read in frame from base 1. The sequence was collected from a man aged 55 to 70 who had recovered from COVID-19. The source material was PBMCs or T cells enriched from blood (not recorded which). The chain is assembled from TRBV30 and TRBJ1-5; TRBD1 agrees with 7 junctional bases. The CDR3 in this case is CAWSQGGNQPQHF. The nucleotide sequence reads as follows: TGTGCCTGGAGTCAGGGGGGCAATCAGCCCCAGCATTTT.